Below, 18 T cell receptor beta chains from the same sample are listed, as sequenced in a study of blood T cells in healthy people across ages. A second about 7 to 11 cycle PCR used barcoded and J-beta primers. TCRdb re-called the 5' RACE reads with MiXCR, one entry per CDR3 protein. This sample carries 950,000 to 1,200,000 distinct CDR3 sequences, around two fifths of them seen once, and the ten largest clones take around 14%. The sequencing sample was made of blood. Receptors originate from a man aged 18 to 29 in good health.

The chain has TRBV10-3 and TRBJ1-1; D gene ambiguous. This CDR3 has 13 amino acids. The germline V and J ends were trimmed by 6 bases and 4 bases, with 12 bases remaining between them. CDR1 and CDR2 from the germline V gene are ENHRY and SYGVKD. CDR3 nucleotide sequence: TGTGCCATCAGCGGACCAGAGGGCACTGAAGCTTTCTTT. Translated, it gives CAISGPEGTEAFF.

This clonotype was picked up a small number of times. The chain combines TRBV29-1 with TRBJ1-5, with 8 positions matching TRBD1. Losses at the gene ends were 4 bases for V and 0 bases for J; bases not matched to a gene: 5. The CDR3 has 15 amino acids. Per germline, CDR1 SQVTM and CDR2 ANQGSEA. CDR3 sequence reads: CSVVTGGDSNQPQHF. The CDR3 nucleotides read TGCAGCGTTGTTACAGGGGGGGATAGCAATCAGCCCCAGCATTTT.

This clonotype was detected many times. The V and J genes are TRBV5-1 and TRBJ2-3; no clear D. Germline V CDR1 and CDR2: SGHRS, YFSETQ. The length of the CDR3 is 12 residues. Trimming took 0 bases from V and 7 from J, leaving 6 bases between them. As DNA, the CDR3 is TGCGCCAGCAGCTTGGCCCAGTATACGCAGTATTTT. Translation: CASSLAQYTQYF.

The chain employs TRBV5-1 and TRBJ1-1; 9 nucleotides match TRBD1. The CDR3 consists of 17 residues. V dropped 0 bases and J dropped 0; count of bases not matched to a gene: 6. CDR1 and CDR2 (germline): SGHRS, YFSETQ. CDR3 nucleotide sequence: TGCGCCAGCAGCTTGGTGGGACAGGGTCACATGAACACTGAAGCTTTCTTT. This encodes CASSLVGQGHMNTEAFF.

The V and J genes are TRBV27 and TRBJ1-1, with D unresolved. CDR3 length: 15 amino acids. Germline V gene data show CDR1 as MNHEY and CDR2 as SMNVEV (reference sequence). V was cut by 0 bases and J by 1 base, with 9 bases left in between. CDR3 residues: CASSLSMWANTEAFF. In nucleotides, the CDR3 is TGTGCCAGCAGTTTATCGATGTGGGCGAACACTGAAGCTTTCTTT.

This clonotype was found once. One end of the junction fails to match germline, which may point to a read error. This chain links TRBV6-6 with TRBJ2-3, with D maybe TRBD2 (7 bases). The CDR3 is 16 amino acids. Germline V gives CDR1 MNHNY, CDR2 SVGAGI (reference sequence). This chain's CDR3 is CAGSHRAGAYTDTQYF. The CDR3 DNA is TGTGCCGGCAGCCACAGGGCGGGGGCGTACACAGATACGCAGTATTTT.

This clonotype appeared a few times. The V and J genes are TRBV7-6 and TRBJ2-1, with 7 bases matching TRBD1. The trim removed 5 bases at V and 5 bases at J, leaving 6 bases unmatched. CDR3 size: 14 residues. Germline lookup yields CDR1 SGHVS and CDR2 FNYEAQ. CDR3 in amino acids: CASSQRTGHNEQFF. The CDR3 nucleotides are TGTGCCAGCAGCCAAAGGACAGGTCACAATGAGCAGTTCTTC.

This clonotype came up a few times. J is TRBJ1-1 and V is TRBV4-3; maybe TRBD1 (6 bases). Trimming removed 1 base from V and 0 bases from J, with 15 bases in between. Germline loops: CDR1 LGHNA, CDR2 YSLEER. This CDR3 region has 17 residues. The CDR3 nucleotides read TGCGCCAGCAGCCAAGCCCCAGCAGGGGCATTGAACACTGAAGCTTTCTTT. This codes for CASSQAPAGALNTEAFF.

The rearrangement links TRBV2 to TRBJ2-5; TRBD1 matches at 9 bases. The DNA matches TRBJ2-7 better at its end, which makes the J call doubtful. Germline values: CDR1 SNHLY, CDR2 FYNNEI. CDR3 length equals 14 residues. CDR3 sequence: CASSSDRGLYEQYF. CDR3 DNA sequence: TGTGCCAGCAGTTCGGACAGGGGACTCTACGAGCAGTACTTC.

The chain couples TRBV3-1 to TRBJ2-4, with 9 bases aligning to TRBD1. This CDR3 has 15 residues. V shed 2 bases, J shed 8 bases, and the junction held 7 bases outside the gene matches. CDR1 and CDR2 (germline): LGHDT, YNNKEL (reference sequence). CDR3 in amino acids: CASSQRTGALDIQYF. As DNA, the CDR3 is TGTGCCAGCAGCCAAAGGACAGGGGCGCTGGACATTCAGTACTTC.

The V gene is TRBV5-7, the J gene TRBJ2-2; D gene unclear. TRBV5-7 is assigned to the ORF class and has an uncertain function. Trimming took off 6 bases at V and 0 bases at J, with 15 bases between the two ends. The CDR3 totals 16 residues. The CDR3 DNA reads as TGTGCCAGCATCAACCCCCCACCTACGAACACCGGGGAGCTGTTTTTT. Its protein is CASINPPPTNTGELFF.

This clonotype has a single count. The rearrangement uses TRBV6-5 and TRBJ2-1, with D maybe TRBD1 (6 bases). V gave up 6 bases and J gave up 0 bases, with 15 bases separating them. The CDR3 has 16 amino acids. CDR1 and CDR2 from the germline V gene are MNHEY and SVGAGI. The CDR3 sequence: CASRGNRVGSYNEQFF. The CDR3 nucleotides read TGTGCCAGCAGGGGTAACAGGGTGGGCTCCTACAATGAGCAGTTCTTC.

This clonotype was seen more than once but under ten times. The chain joins TRBV12-3 or TRBV12-4 to TRBJ1-4; D is uncertain. Trimming left V 5 bases short and J 7 bases short, with 14 bases between. The CDR3 has 14 residues. CDR3 loop: CASSLGGLSEKLFF. CDR3 in DNA: TGTGCCAGCAGTCTAGGAGGCCTTAGTGAAAAACTGTTTTTT.

The chain couples TRBV5-1 to TRBJ2-3, with 9 bases fitting TRBD1. The J segment lost 0 bases and the V segment lost 7 bases, leaving 9 bases of the junction unmatched. CDR3 size: 16 residues. CDR1 is SGHRS, CDR2 YFSETQ, per germline. The CDR3 loop reads CASGGTGTGSTDTQYF. CDR3 in DNA: TGCGCCAGCGGCGGAACCGGGACAGGGAGCACAGATACGCAGTATTTT.

The chain uses TRBV7-9 and TRBJ1-6; TRBD1 aligns across 11 bases. Unmatched junction bases numbered 3, after V lost 4 bases and J lost 10 bases. The CDR3 spans 14 residues. Germline V CDR1 and CDR2: SEHNR, FQNEAQ (reference sequence). CDR3 in amino acids: CASSYGTGGSPLHF. The CDR3 DNA reads TGTGCCAGCAGCTATGGGACAGGGGGGTCACCCCTCCACTTT.

CDR3 nucleotides: TGCAGTGCTAGACAATGCCCGATTAGCGGGGAATTGGGTACGCAGTATTTT. As protein: CSARQCPISGELGTQYF. V gene TRBV20-1 combines with J gene TRBJ2-3; 8 positions match TRBD2. CDR3 size: 17 residues. Trimming at V came to 2 bases and at J to 8 bases, leaving 18 bases not matched to a gene. Germline CDR1 reads DFQATT; CDR2 reads SNEGSKA (reference sequence).

The sample holds one count of this clonotype. The gene calls are TRBV12-3 or TRBV12-4 and TRBJ2-2; tentatively, D is TRBD2 (5 bases). The V end lost 6 bases, the J end lost 10 bases, and 24 bases lay between the germline ends. The CDR3 extends over 16 amino acids. CDR3 sequence (DNA): TGTGCCAGCAGCCCCCGCAACAACGGGATATACGAGGAGCTGTTTTTT. Translated: CASSPRNNGIYEELFF.

V gene TRBV4-1 combines with J gene TRBJ1-3; D possibly corresponds to TRBD1 (5 bases). This CDR3 has 17 amino acids. V shed 4 bases and J shed 2 bases, with 18 bases lying between them. Looked up from germline, CDR1 is MGHRA and CDR2 is YSYEKL. Here the CDR3 DNA reads TGCGCCAGCAGCCGGGGATCGGGGGAAGACGCTGGAAACACCATATATTTT. Translation: CASSRGSGEDAGNTIYF.